What follows are 26 T cell receptor beta chains derived from one specimen sequenced in a study of blood T cells in healthy people across ages. A second 7 to 11 cycle PCR used barcoded and J-beta primers. TCRdb independently ran MiXCR on the 5' RACE reads; one entry per CDR3 protein. The sample holds 550,000 to 800,000 distinct CDR3 sequences; 20% to 25% are singletons and the top ten take roughly 3.6%. Sequencing input: blood. These TCRs come from a man aged 65-85 years in good health.

The V gene is TRBV3-1, the J gene TRBJ2-7, with 9 bases identical to TRBD1. J gave up 4 bases and V 7 bases, and 5 bases lay outside the gene matches. Germline loops: CDR1 LGHDT, CDR2 YNNKEL (reference sequence). There are 13 residues in the CDR3. In nucleotides, the CDR3 is TGTGCCAGCACGGGACAGGGAAAGTACGAGCAGTACTTC. Translating gives CASTGQGKYEQYF.

The V call is TRBV12-3 or TRBV12-4, the J call TRBJ2-1; tentative D call: TRBD1 (5 bases). V lost 3 bases to trimming and J lost 6 bases, with 15 bases between them. This CDR3 is 15 amino acids long. The CDR3 DNA is TGTGCCAGCAGTTTCGAGACAGCACGGTCCAATGAGCAGTTCTTC. It yields the protein CASSFETARSNEQFF.

The gene calls are TRBV7-2 and TRBJ2-7; maybe TRBD2 (6 bases). V was pared by 1 base and J by 5 bases, with 15 bases between. The CDR3 is 15 amino acids. In germline, CDR1 is SGHTA, CDR2 FQGNSA. CDR3 region: CASSLERAGSHEQYF. The CDR3 bases are TGTGCCAGCAGCTTAGAGCGAGCGGGTTCCCACGAGCAGTACTTC.

This CDR3 is CASYSGVGEQYF. Written as DNA, the CDR3 is TGTGCCAGCTATAGCGGGGTCGGCGAGCAGTACTTC. The rearrangement uses TRBV6-2 or TRBV6-3 and TRBJ2-7, with 8 nucleotides matching TRBD2. Unmatched junction bases numbered 6, after V lost 8 bases and J lost 6 bases. The CDR3 has 12 amino acids. The V gene's germline CDR1 is MNHEY and CDR2 SVGEGT.

The V and J genes are TRBV18 and TRBJ2-1, with a weak D call TRBD2 (6 bases). The germline V gene has CDR1 KGHSH and CDR2 LQKENI. V was pared by 5 bases and J by 7 bases, with 9 bases between. The CDR3 has 12 residues. This CDR3 reads CASSTGVNEQFF. The CDR3 nucleotides read TGTGCCAGCTCAACGGGGGTGAATGAGCAGTTCTTC. The variable domain in full, completed from reference TRBV18 and TRBJ2-1, reads NAGVMQNPRHLVRRRGQEARLRCSPMKGHSHVYWYRQLPEEGLKFMVYLQKENIIDESGMPKERFSAEFPKEGPSILRIQQVVRGDSAAYFCASSTGVNEQFFGPGTRLTVL.

This clonotype was counted at least ten times. J is TRBJ2-7 and V is TRBV29-1; 10 bases fit TRBD2. V lost 5 bases, J lost 5 bases, and 6 bases stayed unmatched. The CDR3 consists of 13 residues. Germline-derived CDR1 and CDR2 are SQVTM and ANQGSEA. The CDR3 coding sequence is TGCAGCGTTCGTCGGCTAGCGGGAGACGAGCAGTACTTC. Encoded protein: CSVRRLAGDEQYF.

This clonotype was seen a handful of times. This chain uses TRBV5-1 with TRBJ1-1; 7 bases agree with TRBD1. V lost 4 bases, J lost 5 bases, and 14 bases stayed unmatched. This CDR3 spans 16 amino acids. Germline CDR1 SGHRS, CDR2 YFSETQ. The CDR3 DNA is TGCGCCAGCAGCCAAGACAGGGTTCGAGAATATACTGAAGCTTTCTTT. Translating gives CASSQDRVREYTEAFF.

This chain joins TRBV20-1 and TRBJ2-3; D gene unclear. The germline gives CDR1 DFQATT, CDR2 SNEGSKA (reference sequence). Between the trimmed V and J ends, which lost 3 bases and 5 bases, there was a span of 12 bases. The CDR3 contains 13 residues. Here the CDR3 DNA reads TGCAGTGCTAGGAATAGTCCGGGAGATACGCAGTATTTT. Its translation: CSARNSPGDTQYF.

This clonotype was seen only a few times. The genes are TRBV7-3 and TRBJ1-5, with 7 nucleotides matching TRBD1. CDR1 and CDR2 (germline): SGHTA, FQGTGA. This CDR3 has 17 amino acids. The V and J ends lost 2 bases and 3 bases, in that order; junction bases with no gene match: 10. The CDR3 sequence is CASSLSQQQGDNQPQHF. CDR3 in DNA: TGTGCCAGCAGCTTATCCCAGCAGCAGGGGGACAATCAGCCCCAGCATTTT.

This chain joins TRBV7-3 and TRBJ2-3; tentative D call: TRBD2 (7 bases). The CDR3 is made up of 15 amino acids. CDR1 is SGHTA, CDR2 FQGTGA, per germline. Trimming cost V 4 bases and J 6 bases, with 17 bases left between them. CDR3: CASSSTPEGGDTQYF. Written as DNA, the CDR3 is TGTGCCAGCAGCTCCACCCCGGAGGGGGGGGATACGCAGTATTTT.

The chain recombines TRBV5-1 with TRBJ2-5, with a tentative D call TRBD2 (5 bases). With 2 bases removed from V and 5 bases from J, the gap between germline ends came to 10 bases. The CDR3 extends over 13 amino acids. Germline CDR1 is SGHRS and CDR2 is YFSETQ. In DNA form, the CDR3 reads TGCGCCAGCAGCTTATCTAGCTGGGAGACCCAGTACTTC. This encodes CASSLSSWETQYF.

This clonotype was detected a few times. The chain couples TRBV3-1 to TRBJ2-7, with TRBD2 matching 9 bases. The CDR3 length is 14 residues. With 4 bases clipped from V and 7 bases from J, the junction kept 8 bases outside the gene matches. Germline V gives CDR1 LGHDT, CDR2 YNNKEL (reference sequence). The CDR3 spells CASSLISGSGEQYF. The DNA of the CDR3 is TGTGCCAGCAGCCTGATTAGCGGGAGTGGTGAGCAGTACTTC.

This clonotype was observed a handful of times. V is TRBV7-2 and J is TRBJ2-5, with 15 bases aligning to TRBD2. TRBJ2-1 matches the DNA end more closely, so the J call is doubtful. This CDR3 is 15 amino acids long. Germline-derived CDR1 and CDR2 are SGHTA and FQGNSA. The CDR3 is CASSSGLAGGWEQFF. CDR3 sequence (DNA): TGTGCCAGCAGCTCGGGACTAGCGGGAGGATGGGAGCAGTTCTTC.

A remark on this clonotype: An end of the junction differs from the germline gene, which may be a read error. The J gene is TRBJ2-3, the V gene TRBV12-3 or TRBV12-4, with 7 bases identical to TRBD1. The CDR3 has 15 residues. The DNA for the CDR3 is TGTGCCAGCAGTTTAGCCTCCAAGGGGGCAGATATGCAGTATTTT. It specifies CASSLASKGADMQYF.

The V gene is TRBV19, the J gene TRBJ1-5, with D maybe TRBD1 (5 bases). Trimming removed 3 bases from V and 5 bases from J, with 11 bases in between. In germline, CDR1 is LNHDA, CDR2 SQIVND (reference sequence). CDR3 length: 14 residues. The CDR3 reads CASSMGRADQPQHF. DNA of the CDR3: TGTGCCAGTAGTATGGGACGGGCGGATCAGCCCCAGCATTTT.

The chain employs TRBV25-1 and TRBJ2-7, with D hard to call. The CDR3 length is 15 residues. Trimming took off 3 bases at V and 7 bases at J, with 19 bases between the two ends. CDR1 and CDR2 from the germline V gene are MGHDK and SYGVNS. This CDR3 is CASSDESRSTGEQYF. CDR3 in DNA: TGTGCCAGCAGTGACGAGAGTAGGAGTACGGGTGAGCAGTACTTC.

The rearrangement uses TRBV5-6 and TRBJ2-5, with 7 bases matching TRBD1. The V gene end was trimmed by 4 bases and the J gene end by 7 bases; junction bases not matched to a gene: 7. The CDR3 extends over 13 amino acids. Germline CDR1 reads SGHDT; CDR2 reads YYEEEE. The DNA for the CDR3 is TGTGCCAGCAGCCAGGACAGGCGAGGGACCCAGTACTTC. Translated: CASSQDRRGTQYF.

The table lists this clonotype with many counts. This chain connects TRBV3-1 to TRBJ2-5, with D possibly being TRBD1 (6 bases). The assigned J gene may be wrong: the sequence end matches TRBJ2-7 better. Germline assignment: CDR1 LGHDT and CDR2 YNNKEL (reference sequence). This CDR3 contains 14 residues. As DNA, the CDR3 is TGTGCCAGCAGCCAAGAGGGGGCATCCTACGAGCAGTACTTC. As protein: CASSQEGASYEQYF.

The V gene is TRBV12-3 or TRBV12-4, the J gene TRBJ1-2, with D unresolved. The CDR3 runs 12 residues. The ends were cut back, 1 base at V and 8 bases at J, with 8 bases in the middle. CDR3 nucleotide sequence: TGTGCCAGCAGTTTAGGTTCTTTAGGCTACACCTTC. It is translated as CASSLGSLGYTF.

In its sample, this clonotype was seen a few times. The rearrangement uses TRBV10-3 and TRBJ1-2; possibly TRBD1 for D (5 bases). Germline V gene lookup returns CDR1 ENHRY and CDR2 SYGVKD. The CDR3 is made up of 12 amino acids. Trimming stripped 6 bases from V and 5 bases from J, with 10 bases between. DNA for the CDR3: TGTGCCATCAGCTCAGACAGATATGGCTACACCTTC. This codes for CAISSDRYGYTF.

CDR3 in DNA: TGTGCCAGCAGCCCCCCGGGACTAGCGGTTCAAGAGACCCAGTACTTC. Residues: CASSPPGLAVQETQYF. V usage is TRBV27 and J usage is TRBJ2-5, with 11 positions matching TRBD2. J lost 2 bases, V lost 6 bases, and 8 bases had no gene match. Germline V CDR1 and CDR2: MNHEY, SMNVEV (reference sequence). The CDR3 is 16 residues long.

The chain joins TRBV12-3 or TRBV12-4 to TRBJ1-2; tentative D call: TRBD1 (6 bases). The CDR3 sequence is 13 residues long. Trimming took off 6 bases at V and 4 bases at J, with 12 bases between the two ends. DNA for the CDR3: TGTGCCAGCAGCACTCAGGGGTTCTATGGCTACACCTTC. It specifies CASSTQGFYGYTF.

V usage is TRBV7-2 and J usage is TRBJ2-1, with 8 bases identical to TRBD2. The trim removed 0 bases at V and 0 bases at J, leaving 10 bases unmatched. CDR3 length: 19 amino acids. Germline V lookup: CDR1 SGHTA, CDR2 FQGNSA. CDR3 region: CASSLAQSGGSSSYNEQFF. The CDR3, as DNA: TGTGCCAGCAGCTTAGCACAGAGCGGGGGATCTAGCTCCTACAATGAGCAGTTCTTC.

This clonotype was seen a few times. The chain uses TRBV14 and TRBJ2-1; TRBD1 is a possible D gene (5 bases). The CDR3 totals 16 residues. The V gene lost 2 bases and the J gene lost 0 bases, with 11 bases spanning the gap. Germline values: CDR1 SGHDN, CDR2 FVKESK. Here the CDR3 reads CASSQRQLSSYNEQFF. CDR3 sequence (DNA): TGTGCCAGCAGCCAAAGACAGTTGAGCTCCTACAATGAGCAGTTCTTC.

The chain combines TRBV6-1 with TRBJ1-2, with D unresolved. There are 13 residues in the CDR3. The V and J ends lost 3 bases and 2 bases respectively, with 7 bases between them. From germline, CDR1 is MNHNS and CDR2 SASEGT. The CDR3 reads CASSDVQNYGYTF. DNA for the CDR3: TGTGCCAGCAGTGATGTGCAGAACTATGGCTACACCTTC.

This chain uses TRBV15 with TRBJ2-5, with 8 bases fitting TRBD2. V dropped 0 bases and J dropped 2; count of bases not matched to a gene: 11. The length of the CDR3 is 18 residues. Per germline, CDR1 LNHNV and CDR2 YYDKDF (reference sequence). CDR3 in DNA: TGTGCCACCAGCAGAGATGTCGGGGGGGGAAACTTACAAGAGACCCAGTACTTC. This encodes CATSRDVGGGNLQETQYF.